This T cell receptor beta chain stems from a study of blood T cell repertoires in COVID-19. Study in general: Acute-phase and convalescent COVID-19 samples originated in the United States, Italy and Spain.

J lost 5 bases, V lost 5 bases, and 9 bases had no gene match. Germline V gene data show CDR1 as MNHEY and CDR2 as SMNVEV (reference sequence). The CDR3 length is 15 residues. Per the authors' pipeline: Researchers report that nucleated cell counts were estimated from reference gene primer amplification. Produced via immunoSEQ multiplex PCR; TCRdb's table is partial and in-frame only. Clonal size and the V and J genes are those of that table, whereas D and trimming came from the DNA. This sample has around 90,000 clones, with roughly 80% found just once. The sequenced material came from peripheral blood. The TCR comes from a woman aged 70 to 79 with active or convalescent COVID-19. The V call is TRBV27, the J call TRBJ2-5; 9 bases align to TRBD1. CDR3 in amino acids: CASSPRGQGWETQYF. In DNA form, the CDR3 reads TGTGCCAGCAGTCCCCGAGGACAGGGGTGGGAGACCCAGTACTTC.